This TCR beta chain derives from a study of a mutant IDH1 vaccine in newly diagnosed glioma. On the study more broadly: Scheduled for weeks 1, 3, 5, 7, 11, 15, 19 and 23, eight vaccinations were given to patients. In some groups vaccination began 4-6 weeks post-radiotherapy; others received it with temozolomide.

This clone was seen once. Its target is unknown. Study-level findings and limits: Pseudoprogression apparently tracked independently of changes in top peripheral T cell clonotypes. Researchers report vaccine-induced immune responses in less than 95% of patients.

Described time point: week 5, during vaccination. Vaccination comprised doses that each held 300 ug of mutant IDH1 20-mer peptide, plus topical imiquimod. Only in-frame clones appear in the TCRdb table, and some are missing; sequencing was by immunoSEQ multiplex PCR. The table lists around 52,000 clones, about 87% of them singletons. The TCR comes from a woman in her thirties or forties with glioma. This material consisted of PBMCs, taken from a glioma patient whose treatment included an IDH1 peptide vaccine.

CDR3 sequence reads: CAISERGWTDTQYF. DNA for the CDR3: TGTGCCATCAGTGAGAGGGGGTGGACAGATACGCAGTATTTT. This chain links TRBV10-3 with TRBJ2-3; tentatively, D is TRBD1 (6 bases). The CDR3 covers 14 residues. Germline-derived CDR1 and CDR2 are ENHRY and SYGVKD. The ends were cut back, 2 bases at V and 3 bases at J, with 9 bases in the middle.